The clone carrying this TCR beta chain was picked up a small number of times. Its cognate antigen is unknown. The data are from a study of T-cell memory formation after mild COVID-19. Study summary: TCR clusters were largely donor specific. General study findings and limits: CD4/CD8 balance held among clones contracting day 15 to 85, and later expanders leaned CD4+. Contracting CD8+ clones were enriched in EMRA, CD4+ mainly in CM and EM.

TCRdb called the 5' RACE reads again in MiXCR, with one record for every CDR3 protein. The sample records under 110,000 distinct CDR3 sequences, around 11% being singletons. The V and J ends lost 4 bases and 7 bases respectively, with 8 bases between them. The CDR3 contains 12 residues. CDR1 and CDR2 from the germline V gene are ENHRY and SYGVKD. Sequencing input: PBMCs or a T cell subset sorted from them (not recorded which). This clonotype was sampled from an adult woman who had mild COVID-19 (a few samples of this study predate the infection). Cell type and time point are not known. This sequence joins TRBV10-3 and TRBJ2-1; D remains unclear. This chain's CDR3 is CAISGVINEQFF. In nucleotides, the CDR3 is TGTGCCATCAGTGGTGTGATAAATGAGCAGTTCTTC.